This T cell receptor beta chain was observed in a study of blood T cell repertoires in COVID-19. Study background: Material from acute and convalescent COVID-19 was sourced from the United States, Italy and Spain. The analysed material was cDNA or gDNA that came from T cells, B-cell-depleted T cells, or PBMCs.

Authors' data handling: Counts of nucleated cells, estimated from reference gene primer amplification, were obtained. Profiled with immunoSEQ multiplex PCR; TCRdb holds only in-frame clones, not every one. D and trimming were read from the DNA, whereas the V and J calls and clone size are those reported in that table. This sample yields 270,000 or so clones, of which more than 70% are seen a single time; 0.95% to 1.5% belongs to the top ten. Those enrolled, adults aged 18 to 89 years, came from roughly 23 US areas. V was trimmed by 4 bases and J by 4 bases, leaving 9 bases between them. This CDR3 comprises 13 residues. Germline values: CDR1 SGHRS, CDR2 YFSETQ.

Sequenced: PBMCs or T cells enriched from blood (not recorded which). The chain employs TRBV5-1 and TRBJ1-3; D is unclear. The source of this sequence is a woman aged 40 to 50 with acute COVID-19. The CDR3 DNA reads as TGCGCCAGCAGCGTCGGGGAAGGAAACACCATATATTTT. This gives the protein CASSVGEGNTIYF.